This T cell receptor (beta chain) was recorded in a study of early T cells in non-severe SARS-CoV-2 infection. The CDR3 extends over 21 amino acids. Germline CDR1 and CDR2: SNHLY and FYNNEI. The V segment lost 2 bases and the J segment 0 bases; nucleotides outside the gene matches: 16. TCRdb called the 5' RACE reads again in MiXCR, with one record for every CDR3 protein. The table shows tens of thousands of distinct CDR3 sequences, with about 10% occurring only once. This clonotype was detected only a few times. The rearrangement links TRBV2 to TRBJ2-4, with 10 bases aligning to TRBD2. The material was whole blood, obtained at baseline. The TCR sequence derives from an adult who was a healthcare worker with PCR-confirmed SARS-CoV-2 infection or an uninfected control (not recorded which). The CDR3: CASSERGGTSAATLAKNIQYF. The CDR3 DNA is TGTGCCAGCAGTGAACGGGGCGGGACTAGCGCAGCTACCCTAGCCAAAAACATTCAGTACTTC.